These 21 T cell receptor beta chains came from one sample sequenced in a study of lymphopenia after photon versus proton radiotherapy. Profiled with immunoSEQ multiplex PCR; TCRdb holds only in-frame clones, not every one. The table lists some 70,000 clones, 85% to 90% of them singletons. The material was peripheral blood, obtained from a patient treated with proton-based radiotherapy. These receptors all come from a man at least 80 years old with esophageal cancer.

This sequence joins TRBV10-3 and TRBJ2-3; D is uncertain. The CDR3 contains 12 residues. Germline V gives CDR1 ENHRY, CDR2 SYGVKD. Trimming pared 8 bases from V and 15 bases from J, leaving 21 bases between. The CDR3 region has the DNA TGTGCCATCTCCATGCAGCGAGGAATAGGTTATTTT. This codes for CAISMQRGIGYF.

The rearrangement joins TRBV7-2 to TRBJ2-5; 7 nucleotides agree with TRBD2. CDR3 length: 15 residues. CDR1 and CDR2 from the germline V gene are SGHTA and FQGNSA. With V trimmed by 5 bases and J by 2 bases, 8 bases remained unmatched. CDR3 nucleotide sequence: TGTGCCAGCAGCCATCAGCGGGGTGGGCAAGAGACCCAGTACTTC. Its translation: CASSHQRGGQETQYF. The entire variable domain, with the rest obtained from reference TRBV7-2 and TRBJ2-5, is as follows: GAGVSQSPSNKVTEKGKDVELRCDPISGHTALYWYRQSLGQGLEFLIYFQGNSAPDKSGLPSDRFSAERTGGSVSTLTIQRTQQEDSAVYLCASSHQRGGQETQYFGPGTRLLVL.

As to this clone: The junction departs from the called germline gene at one end, perhaps through a read error. This sequence joins TRBV7-6 and TRBJ2-2; 10 bases match TRBD2. Germline V gene lookup returns CDR1 SGHVS and CDR2 FNYEAQ. This CDR3 has 14 residues. The CDR3 loop is CASSIAGGTGELFF. DNA of the CDR3: TGTGCCAGCAGCATAGCGGGGGGTACCGGGGAGCTGTTTTTT.

CDR3 DNA sequence: TGTGCCAGCAGCCTAAGGCGACTAGCGGGATTGTACCAAGAGACCCAGTACTTC. This encodes CASSLRRLAGLYQETQYF. The chain links TRBV5-6 to TRBJ2-5; 11 bases fit TRBD2. With V trimmed by 4 bases and J by 0 bases, 11 bases remained unmatched. The CDR3 runs 18 residues. Germline V CDR1 and CDR2: SGHDT, YYEEEE.

This sequence joins TRBV11-2 and TRBJ2-7; D is unresolved. Germline lookup yields CDR1 SGHAT and CDR2 FQNNGV. Trimming left V 5 bases short and J 0 bases short, with 5 bases between. The CDR3 totals 12 residues. CDR3 region: CASSPTSYEQYF. The CDR3 DNA is TGTGCCAGCAGCCCGACCTCCTACGAGCAGTACTTC.

CDR3 sequence: CASSLGSGGGNTIYF. CDR3 DNA: TGTGCCAGCAGCTTAGGTTCTGGGGGAGGAAACACCATATATTTT. The V call is TRBV7-2, the J call TRBJ1-3, with a weak D call TRBD1 (5 bases). V dropped 1 base and J dropped 4 bases, with 11 bases sitting between them. CDR3 size: 15 residues. CDR1 is SGHTA and CDR2 is FQGNSA in the germline V gene.

This clone was observed a single time. V usage is TRBV6-5 and J usage is TRBJ1-6; 7 bases are shared with TRBD1. Germline trimming cut 6 bases from V and 9 bases from J; bases unmatched to any gene: 8. The CDR3 is 14 amino acids. In germline, CDR1 is MNHEY, CDR2 SVGAGI. CDR3 loop: CASSKGQVASPLHF. The DNA of the CDR3 is TGTGCCAGCAGCAAAGGACAGGTGGCTTCACCCCTCCACTTT.

The gene calls are TRBV9 and TRBJ1-1; no clear D gene. The length of the CDR3 is 14 residues. From germline, CDR1 is SGDLS and CDR2 YYNGEE. Trimming cost V 3 bases and J 0 bases, with 9 bases left between them. The CDR3 DNA is TGTGCCAGCAGCGAAAGGATGATGAACACTGAAGCTTTCTTT. Its translation is CASSERMMNTEAFF.

This clone occurred once. The chain couples TRBV4-2 to TRBJ1-2, with 7 nucleotides matching TRBD1. This CDR3 contains 16 residues. V shed 1 base and J 8 bases; nucleotides not matched to a gene: 13. In germline, CDR1 is LGHNA, CDR2 YNFKEQ. DNA of the CDR3: TGTGCCAGCAGCCAAGCCGTTTTACAGGGGATCTCGGGCTACACCTTC. It yields the protein CASSQAVLQGISGYTF.

The V gene is TRBV12-5, the J gene TRBJ2-2, with 9 positions matching TRBD1. The CDR3 has 15 amino acids. Germline-derived CDR1 and CDR2 are LGHNT and FRNRAP. The V gene end was trimmed by 9 bases and the J gene end by 2 bases; junction bases not matched to a gene: 7. The CDR3 is CASVLGQGNTGELFF. CDR3 bases: TGTGCTAGCGTCCTGGGACAGGGTAACACCGGGGAGCTGTTTTTT. The full variable domain, completed using reference TRBV12-5 and TRBJ2-2, is DARVTQTPRHKVTEMGQEVTMRCQPILGHNTVFWYRQTMMQGLELLAYFRNRAPLDDSGMPKDRFSAEMPDATLATLKIQPSEPRDSAVYFCASVLGQGNTGELFFGEGSRLTVL.

The chain employs TRBV18 and TRBJ2-7; 10 positions match TRBD1. The CDR3 is 15 residues long. Germline CDR1 reads KGHSH; CDR2 reads LQKENI. V was pared by 3 bases and J by 2 bases, with 4 bases of the junction left unmatched. CDR3: CASSPRQGATYEQYF. The CDR3 nucleotides are TGTGCCAGCTCACCCCGACAGGGGGCTACCTACGAGCAGTACTTC.

The chain recombines TRBV2 with TRBJ2-3; TRBD2 matches 7 bases. After removal of 6 bases from V and 0 bases from J, the junction contained 3 bases not matched to a gene. This CDR3 contains 14 residues. Germline V gene sequence: CDR1 SNHLY, CDR2 FYNNEI. The CDR3 coding sequence is TGTGCCAGCAGCCCTAGCGGAAGCACAGATACGCAGTATTTT. Its protein product is CASSPSGSTDTQYF.

CDR3 sequence: CASSSRGTAKNIQYF. CDR3 bases: TGTGCCAGCAGCTCTAGAGGAACAGCCAAAAACATTCAGTACTTC. The genes are TRBV7-9 and TRBJ2-4; D ambiguous. CDR3 length equals 15 residues. Germline loops: CDR1 SEHNR, CDR2 FQNEAQ (reference sequence). Trimming removed 4 bases from V and 0 bases from J, with 10 bases in between. Full variable domain (missing parts from reference TRBV7-9 and TRBJ2-4): DTGVSQNPRHKITKRGQNVTFRCDPISEHNRLYWYRQTLGQGPEFLTYFQNEAQLEKSRLLSDRFSAERPKGSFSTLEIQRTEQGDSAMYLCASSSRGTAKNIQYFGAGTRLSVL.

The chain recombines TRBV5-1 with TRBJ1-2, with TRBD1 as a possible D gene (6 bases). CDR1 is SGHRS and CDR2 is YFSETQ in the germline V gene. This CDR3 spans 15 amino acids. Trimming removed 5 bases from V and 3 bases from J, with 17 bases in between. In DNA, the CDR3 is TGCGCCAGCAGACTAACACAGGGTTCTTACTATGGCTACACCTTC. It codes for CASRLTQGSYYGYTF.

The CDR3 sequence is CASSLVGNTEAFF. For the CDR3, the DNA is TGTGCCAGCAGCTTGGTCGGGAACACTGAAGCTTTCTTT. The chain is built from TRBV7-6 and TRBJ1-1; unclear D gene. Germline V CDR1 and CDR2: SGHVS, FNYEAQ. The CDR3 length is 13 residues. Trimming took 3 bases from V and 1 from J, leaving 6 bases between them.

The chain recombines TRBV5-4 with TRBJ2-6; possibly TRBD1 or TRBD2 for D (5 bases each). V lost 6 bases to trimming and J lost 3 bases, with 16 bases between them. This CDR3 has 16 amino acids. Germline CDR1 SGHNT, CDR2 YYREEE (reference sequence). CDR3: CASTPSGTLGANVLTF. CDR3 nucleotide sequence: TGTGCCAGCACCCCCTCCGGGACCCTTGGGGCCAACGTCCTGACTTTC.

The CDR3 DNA reads TGTGCCAGCAGCTTAGAGGGGGGGGCAACAGATACGCAGTATTTT. Residues: CASSLEGGATDTQYF. The J gene is TRBJ2-3, the V gene TRBV7-2, with D tentatively TRBD2 (7 bases). Germline CDR1 SGHTA, CDR2 FQGNSA. This CDR3 contains 15 residues. The ends were cut back, 1 base at V and 3 bases at J, with 11 bases in the middle.

The V gene is TRBV6-5, the J gene TRBJ1-1; D perhaps matches TRBD1 (5 bases). V shed 6 bases and J shed 5 bases, with 10 bases lying between them. Germline V gives CDR1 MNHEY, CDR2 SVGAGI. The CDR3 runs 12 residues. CDR3 coding DNA: TGTGCCAGCAGCGGGGGTTGGACTGAAGCTTTCTTT. This sequence encodes CASSGGWTEAFF.

The chain carries TRBV30 and TRBJ1-1; 9 bases align to TRBD1. Trimming removed 5 bases from V and 4 bases from J; junction bases left unmatched: 8. Per germline, CDR1 GTSNPN and CDR2 SVGIG (reference sequence). CDR3 length: 14 amino acids. CDR3 protein: CAWETGTGPTEAFF. The DNA for the CDR3 is TGTGCCTGGGAAACCGGGACAGGGCCCACTGAAGCTTTCTTT.

The gene calls are TRBV10-1 and TRBJ2-3; 9 nucleotides align to TRBD1. The germline V gene encodes CDR1 WNHNN and CDR2 SYGVQD (reference sequence). The length of the CDR3 is 14 residues. The junction had 2 bases not matched to a gene; V was cut back by 3 bases and J by 4 bases. CDR3: CASSDGTGSDTQYF. In DNA, the CDR3 is TGCGCCAGCAGTGACGGGACAGGGTCAGATACGCAGTATTTT.

The V gene is TRBV7-2, the J gene TRBJ2-2; D tentatively fits TRBD1 or TRBD2 (5 bases each). The germline V gene has CDR1 SGHTA and CDR2 FQGNSA. Trimming removed 5 bases from V and 6 bases from J, with 16 bases in between. This CDR3 has 15 residues. For the CDR3, the DNA is TGTGCCAGCAGCCCCCGGGGCAGCCCCCCCGGGGAGCTGTTTTTT. Translated: CASSPRGSPPGELFF.